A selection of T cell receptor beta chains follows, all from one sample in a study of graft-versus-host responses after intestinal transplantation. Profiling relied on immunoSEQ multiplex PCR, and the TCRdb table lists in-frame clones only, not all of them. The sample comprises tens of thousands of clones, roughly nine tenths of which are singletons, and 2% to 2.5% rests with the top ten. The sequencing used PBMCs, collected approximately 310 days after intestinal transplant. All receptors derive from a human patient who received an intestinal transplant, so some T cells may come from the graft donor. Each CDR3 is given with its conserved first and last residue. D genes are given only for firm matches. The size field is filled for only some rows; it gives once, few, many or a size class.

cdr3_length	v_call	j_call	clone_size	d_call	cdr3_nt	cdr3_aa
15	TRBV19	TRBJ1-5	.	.	TGTGCCAGTACCCCGACAGGAGCGGGAGGTCAGCCCCAGCATTTT	CASTPTGAGGQPQHF
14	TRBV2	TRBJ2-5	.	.	TGTGCCAGCAGAGCATCTGGGGTCTGGGAGACCCAGTACTTC	CASRASGVWETQYF
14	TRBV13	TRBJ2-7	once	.	TGTGCCAGCAGCCCTTGGGTTTCAAGGCGCGAGCAGTACTTC	CASSPWVSRREQYF
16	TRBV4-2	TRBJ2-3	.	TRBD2	TGTGCCAGCCGCCTACGCGCGGATAGCGGGGTGGATACGCAGTATTTT	CASRLRADSGVDTQYF
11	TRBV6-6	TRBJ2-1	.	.	TGTGCCAGCAGTTTGGGGGGAGAGCAGTTCTTC	CASSLGGEQFF
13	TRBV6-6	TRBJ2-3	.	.	TGTGCCAGCAGTTCCACAGGCACAGATACGCAGTATTTT	CASSSTGTDTQYF
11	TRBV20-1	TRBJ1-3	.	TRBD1	TGCAGTGCTGGACAGGCAAACACCATATATTTT	CSAGQANTIYF
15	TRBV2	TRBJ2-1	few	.	TGTGCCAGCAGTGCTGACGGGCCTTCCTACAATGAGCAGTTCTTC	CASSADGPSYNEQFF
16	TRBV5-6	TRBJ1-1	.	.	TGTGCCAGCAGCTTGAGCCAGGGGTTACCGAACACTGAAGCTTTCTTT	CASSLSQGLPNTEAFF
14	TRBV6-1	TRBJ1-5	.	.	TGTGCCAGCAGTTTCTCAGGGTCGTCGGAGCCCCAGCATTTT	CASSFSGSSEPQHF
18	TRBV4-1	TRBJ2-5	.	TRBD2	TGCGCCAGCAGCCAAGGTCCGACTAGCGGGGGGGCCTGGGAGACCCAGTACTTC	CASSQGPTSGGAWETQYF
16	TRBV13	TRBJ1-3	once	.	TGTGCCAGCAGCTTAGGAGAGGACACTCTCGGAAACACCATATATTTT	CASSLGEDTLGNTIYF
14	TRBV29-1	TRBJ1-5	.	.	TGCAGCGTCCGGACATCTAATAGCAATCAGCCCCAGCATTTT	CSVRTSNSNQPQHF
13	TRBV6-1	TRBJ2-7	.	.	TGTGCCAGCATGGGGACTGCCTACTACGAGCAGTACTTC	CASMGTAYYEQYF
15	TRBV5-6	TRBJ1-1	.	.	TGTGCCAGCAGCCATATCGACAGGATGGTAACTGAAGCTTTCTTT	CASSHIDRMVTEAFF
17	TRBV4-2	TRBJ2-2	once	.	TGTGCCAGCAGCCCCGTGGACGGGTCCGTGAACACCGGGGAGCTGTTTTTT	CASSPVDGSVNTGELFF
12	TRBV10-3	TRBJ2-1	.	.	TGTGCCATCAGCAACTCCTACAATGAGCAGTTCTTC	CAISNSYNEQFF
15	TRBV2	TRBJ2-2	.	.	TGTGCCAGCAGTGAATTAGCGGTGATACCCGGGGAGCTGTTTTTT	CASSELAVIPGELFF
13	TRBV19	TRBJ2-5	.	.	TGTGCCAGTAGTCTAGGAGATTTAAAGACCCAGTACTTC	CASSLGDLKTQYF
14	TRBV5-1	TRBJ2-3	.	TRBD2	TGCGCCAGCAGCCCCCTAGCGGGAGCAGATACGCAGTATTTT	CASSPLAGADTQYF
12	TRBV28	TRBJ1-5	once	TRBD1	TGTGAGAGCGGGACAGGGGGTCAGCCCCAGCATTTT	CESGTGGQPQHF
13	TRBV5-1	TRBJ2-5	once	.	TGCGCCAGCATTGCGGACGCGGCCGAGACCCAGTACTTC	CASIADAAETQYF
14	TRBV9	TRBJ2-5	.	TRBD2	TGTGCCAGCAGCGTTGGGACTAGGGGCGAGACCCAGTACTTC	CASSVGTRGETQYF
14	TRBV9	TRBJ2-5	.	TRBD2	TGTGCCAGCAGCGTAGTAGCGGGAGGGGAGACCCAGTACTTC	CASSVVAGGETQYF
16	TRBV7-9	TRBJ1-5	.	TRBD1	TGTGCCAGCAGCTTGGGGGACAGGGGCGAAGGTCAGCCCCAGCATTTT	CASSLGDRGEGQPQHF
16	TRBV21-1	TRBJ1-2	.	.	TGTGCCAGCAGCCCGCTCCCGGGACAGGGGTGCTATGGCTACACCTTC	CASSPLPGQGCYGYTF
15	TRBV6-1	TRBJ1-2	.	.	TGTGCCAGCAAGAACAGGGCAGGGCCCCTCTATGGCTACACCTTC	CASKNRAGPLYGYTF
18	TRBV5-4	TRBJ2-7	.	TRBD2	TGTGCCAGCAGCCTGGGACTAGCGGGAGGGACAAGCTCCTACGAGCAGTACTTC	CASSLGLAGGTSSYEQYF
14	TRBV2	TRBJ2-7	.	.	TGTGCCAGCAGTGGTGGTGGGGGGGCTAACGAGCAGTACTTC	CASSGGGGANEQYF
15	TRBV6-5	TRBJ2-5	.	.	TGTGCCAGCAGTTACTCTTCGGCGAAACAAGAGACCCAGTACTTC	CASSYSSAKQETQYF
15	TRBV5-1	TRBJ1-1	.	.	TGCGCCAGCAGCTTGACAGGACAGCTGAACACTGAAGCTTTCTTT	CASSLTGQLNTEAFF
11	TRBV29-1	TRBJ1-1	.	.	TGCAGCGCGGTGGGCAGCACTGAAGCTTTCTTT	CSAVGSTEAFF
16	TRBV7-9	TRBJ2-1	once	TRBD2	TGTGCCAGCAGCCAGCCGGGACTAGCGGGGGCAAATGAGCAGTTCTTC	CASSQPGLAGANEQFF
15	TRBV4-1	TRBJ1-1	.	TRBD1	TGCGCCAGCAGCCACAACAGGGGAGAAAACACTGAAGCTTTCTTT	CASSHNRGENTEAFF
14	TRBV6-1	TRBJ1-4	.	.	TGTGCCAGCAGTGAGACCAGGGCGGACGAAAAACTGTTTTTT	CASSETRADEKLFF
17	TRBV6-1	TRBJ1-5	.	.	TGTGCCAGCAGTGCTAGAGCCAAGGACCTTAGCAATCAGCCCCAGCATTTT	CASSARAKDLSNQPQHF
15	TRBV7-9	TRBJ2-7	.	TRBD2	TGTGCCAGCAGCTTCGCTAGCGGGAGAGTTTACGAGCAGTACTTC	CASSFASGRVYEQYF
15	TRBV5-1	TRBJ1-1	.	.	TGCGCCAGCAGCTTGGGGCCCAGTGCTGACACTGAAGCTTTCTTT	CASSLGPSADTEAFF
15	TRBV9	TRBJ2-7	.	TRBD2	TGTGCCAGCAGCGTAGAAGCGGGGGGGCCCTACGAGCAGCACTTC	CASSVEAGGPYEQHF
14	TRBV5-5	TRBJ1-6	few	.	TGTGCCAGCAGCCCCGGGAGGATGGGCTCACCCCTCCACTTT	CASSPGRMGSPLHF
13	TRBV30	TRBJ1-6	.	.	TGTGCCTGGGATGGACATCTTAATTCACCCCTCCACTTT	CAWDGHLNSPLHF
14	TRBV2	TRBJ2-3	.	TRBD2	TGTGCCAGCAGGGTGCCTAGCGGGATTGATACGCAGTATTTT	CASRVPSGIDTQYF
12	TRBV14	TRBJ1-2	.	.	TGTGCCAGCAGCTACCACAGGTGCGGCTACACCTTC	CASSYHRCGYTF
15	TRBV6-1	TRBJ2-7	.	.	TGTGCCAGCAGTGTTGCGGGGGACACCTCCTACGAGCAGTACTTC	CASSVAGDTSYEQYF
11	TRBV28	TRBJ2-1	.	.	TGTGCCAGCAGTTTGGGCAATGAGCAGTTCTTC	CASSLGNEQFF
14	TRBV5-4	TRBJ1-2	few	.	TGTGCCAGCAGCTTGGCGGGAAATATATATGGCTACACCTTC	CASSLAGNIYGYTF
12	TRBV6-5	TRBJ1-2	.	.	TGTGCCACCTTTTCAGGGGCTTATGGCTACACCTTC	CATFSGAYGYTF
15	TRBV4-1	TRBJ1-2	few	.	TGCGCCAGCAGCCATACGCCAGGGTCTGACTATGGCTACACCTTC	CASSHTPGSDYGYTF
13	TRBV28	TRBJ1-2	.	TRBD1	TGTGCCAGCAACACAGGGGACCTCTATGGCTACACCTTC	CASNTGDLYGYTF
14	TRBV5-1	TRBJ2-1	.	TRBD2	TGCGCCAGCAGCTCCCTAACTAGCGTCAATGAGCAGTTCTTC	CASSSLTSVNEQFF
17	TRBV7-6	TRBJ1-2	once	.	TGTGCCAGCAGCAAATTGCATGAATCTCGAAAGATCTATGGCTACACCTTC	CASSKLHESRKIYGYTF
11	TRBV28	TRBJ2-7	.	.	TGTGCCAGCAGGGACAACTACGAGCAGTACTTC	CASRDNYEQYF
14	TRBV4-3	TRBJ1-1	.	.	TGCGCCAGCACTCTATCTTTTATGAACACTGAAGCTTTCTTT	CASTLSFMNTEAFF
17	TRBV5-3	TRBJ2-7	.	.	TGTGCCAGAAGCTTGGACATCTGGGAACAGCCCCCCTACGAGCAGTACTTC	CARSLDIWEQPPYEQYF
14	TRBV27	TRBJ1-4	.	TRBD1	TGTGCCAGCATCCCAGGGGGAGCCTCTGAAAAACTGTTTTTT	CASIPGGASEKLFF
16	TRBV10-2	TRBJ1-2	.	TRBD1	TGCGCCAGCACCGGGACAGGGGGCGTGCGTAGCTATGGCTACACCTTC	CASTGTGGVRSYGYTF
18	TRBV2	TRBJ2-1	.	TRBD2	TGTGCCAGCAGTGAAGCGCTGGCTAGCGGGACCTTGTACAATGAGCAGTTCTTC	CASSEALASGTLYNEQFF
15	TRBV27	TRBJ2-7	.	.	TGTGCCAGCAGTTTCCAGGTAAAGGGATCCTACGAGCAGTACTTC	CASSFQVKGSYEQYF
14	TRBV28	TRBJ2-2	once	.	TGTGCCAGCAGTTTACCCCGAGGTGCCGGGGAGCTGTTTTTT	CASSLPRGAGELFF